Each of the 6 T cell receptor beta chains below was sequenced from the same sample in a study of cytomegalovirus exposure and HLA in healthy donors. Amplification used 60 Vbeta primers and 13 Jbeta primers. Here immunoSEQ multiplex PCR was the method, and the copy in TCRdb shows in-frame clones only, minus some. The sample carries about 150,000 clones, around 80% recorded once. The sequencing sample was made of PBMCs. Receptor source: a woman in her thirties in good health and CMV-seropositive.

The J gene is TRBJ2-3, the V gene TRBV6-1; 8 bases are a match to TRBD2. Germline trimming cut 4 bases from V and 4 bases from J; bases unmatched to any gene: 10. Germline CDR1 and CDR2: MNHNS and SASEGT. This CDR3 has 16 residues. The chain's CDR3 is CASSVDVAGRSDTQYF. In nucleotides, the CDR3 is TGTGCCAGCAGTGTTGATGTAGCGGGAAGGTCAGATACGCAGTATTTT.

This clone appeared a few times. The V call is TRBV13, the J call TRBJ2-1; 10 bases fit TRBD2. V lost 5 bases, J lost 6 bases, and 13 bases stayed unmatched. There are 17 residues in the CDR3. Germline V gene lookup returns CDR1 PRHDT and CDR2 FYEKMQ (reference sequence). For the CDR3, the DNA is TGTGCCAGCAGCCCCTACCCCTCGAGCGGGAGGGCCAATGAGCAGTTCTTC. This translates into CASSPYPSSGRANEQFF.

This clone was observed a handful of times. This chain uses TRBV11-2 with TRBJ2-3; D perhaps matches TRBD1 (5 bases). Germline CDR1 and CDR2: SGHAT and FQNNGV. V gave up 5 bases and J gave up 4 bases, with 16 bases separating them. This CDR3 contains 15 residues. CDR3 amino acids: CASSPSIRVADTQYF. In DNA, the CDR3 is TGTGCCAGCAGCCCCTCGATCAGGGTGGCAGATACGCAGTATTTT.

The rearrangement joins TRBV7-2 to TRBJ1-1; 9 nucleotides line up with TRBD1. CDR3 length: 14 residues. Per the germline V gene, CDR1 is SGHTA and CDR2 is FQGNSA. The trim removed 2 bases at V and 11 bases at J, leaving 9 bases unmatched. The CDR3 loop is CASSLSYRGLGAFF. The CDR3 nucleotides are TGTGCCAGCAGCTTATCATACAGGGGGCTTGGGGCTTTCTTT.

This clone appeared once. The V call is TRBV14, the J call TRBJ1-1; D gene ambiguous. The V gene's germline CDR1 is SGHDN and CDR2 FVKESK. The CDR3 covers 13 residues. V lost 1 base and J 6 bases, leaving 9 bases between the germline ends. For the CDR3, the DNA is TGTGCCAGCAGCCAAGCGGCGGATCCTGAAGCTTTCTTT. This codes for CASSQAADPEAFF.

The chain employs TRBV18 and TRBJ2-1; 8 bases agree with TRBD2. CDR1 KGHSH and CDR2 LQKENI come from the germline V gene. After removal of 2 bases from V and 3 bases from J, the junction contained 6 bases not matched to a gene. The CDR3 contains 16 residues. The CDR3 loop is CASSPSSGSVYNEQFF. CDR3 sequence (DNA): TGTGCCAGCTCACCATCCAGCGGGAGCGTCTACAATGAGCAGTTCTTC.